What follows is one T cell receptor beta chain and its context. This CDR3 contains 11 residues. V was shortened by 5 bases and J by 8 bases, with 9 bases between the two germline ends. CDR1 and CDR2 (germline): SNHLY, FYNNEI. Study processing details: Scientists estimated how many nucleated cells there were by amplifying reference gene primers. The data were produced by immunoSEQ multiplex PCR, yet TCRdb's version contains in-frame clones alone and is incomplete. V, J and clone size are those of that table, while D and trimming were read from the DNA. Altogether 150,000 or so clones are present, just under 85% being singletons, with the ten largest covering about 3%. This record belongs to a study of blood T cell repertoires in COVID-19. Study-wide background: Samples representing acute and convalescent COVID-19 were sourced from the United States, Italy and Spain. T cells, B-cell-depleted T cells, or PBMCs supplied cDNA or gDNA.

The receptor comes from a woman between 40 and 55 years old with active or convalescent COVID-19. Sequenced: peripheral blood. The V call is TRBV2, the J call TRBJ1-1, with D possibly being TRBD1 (5 bases). In DNA form, the CDR3 reads TGTGCCAGCAGTCTCGACAGAGAAGCTTTCTTT. Protein: CASSLDREAFF.